This entry describes one TCR beta chain. A junction end diverges from the germline sequence, so it may reflect a read error. The sample carries other DNA sequences with the same CDR3. The table came from immunoSEQ multiplex PCR; TCRdb's copy has only in-frame clones and leaves some out. This sample yields around 100,000 clones, of which 88% are seen a single time; roughly 15% belongs to the top ten. This record comes from a study of control samples from healthy donors and cancer patients. The CDR3 is 13 residues long. CDR1 and CDR2 from the germline V gene are MDHEN and SYDVKM. This sequence was found in a man between 25 and 39 years old in good health. The specimen sequenced was blood. This rearrangement joins TRBV28 to TRBJ1-3; 8 nucleotides agree with TRBD1. CDR3 loop: CASLGQGGNTIYF. CDR3 bases: TGCGCCAGCCTTGGACAGGGAGGAAACACCATATATTTT.